This T cell receptor (beta chain) appears in the sequencing data of a study of B cell selection in AIRE deficiency (dated by TCRdb to about 2019). Regarding the research as a whole: Researchers compared the TCRbeta repertoires of sorted blood CD4+ conventional T cells and regulatory T cells from AIRE-deficient patients with the corresponding repertoires from healthy controls. The TCR-sequenced cohort comprised about five AIRE-deficient APECED patients and about five healthy control donors. Points the paper makes about the study in general: Shared Treg sequences had shorter CDR3s, reflecting a bias toward rearrangements with few non-templated nucleotide insertions. Roughly 30.6% of the Treg TCRbeta sequences shared among healthy donors turned up in patient Tconv cells, suggesting that Treg-biased clones are diverted into the Tconv compartment. Of 3,000 to 4,500 shared Treg TCRbeta sequences, 30% to 40% were shared only among healthy donors and approximately 9% only among patients, suggesting less efficient Treg selection without AIRE. Only TCRbeta chains were sequenced, and about 40% of the Treg sequences shared among healthy donors were also detected in healthy Tconv cells, possibly owing to differing TCRalpha chains. TCRBV gene usage, CDR3 length and TCR diversity in Tconv and Treg cells from AIRE-deficient patients were found to be similar to those in cells from healthy donors.

With regard to this clone: Its antigen specificity is not known. Base qualities were left out, and no much larger clone turns up one base away.

The immunoSEQ platform was used to sequence the TCRbeta chains. Turning to the authors' computational methods: Pooled conventional T cell repertoires yielded roughly 9.9x10^4 distinct in-frame TCRbeta sequences from patients and around 140,000 from healthy donors. Public Treg TCRbeta sequences were defined as those shared by two or more individuals and were then searched for in Tconv repertoires. Group differences were tested with Mann-Whitney U tests and Bonferroni-Dunn correction in GraphPad Prism 7.03. TCRdb took this table from immuneACCESS and kept in-frame rearrangements with V and J called. Such tables lack part of the clones; where checked against another copy, unresolved V genes explain under half of the gap, and the rest is unexplained. That table furnishes V, J and clone size, whereas the DNA furnished D and trimming. This sample is represented by fewer than 30,000 clones; 95% to 98% of them were singletons. Around 0.22% of the sample goes to the ten largest clones.

Conventional CD4 T cells were sorted as CD4+CD127+ cells. Control samples were obtained from healthy donors who were not related to the patients. Sorting of Tconv and Treg cells intended for TCRbeta sequencing was performed on a FACSAria flow cytometer. The sorted cells were collected in 5-ml round-bottom polystyrene tubes, and the dry cell pellets were frozen at -80 degrees C prior to sequencing. The CDR3, from cysteine to phenylalanine, totals 15 residues. Only the CDR3 part of the read is kept: 45 bases, read in frame from the first base. V and J are truncated by 5 bases and 1 base respectively, leaving an intervening sequence of 14 bases. Sequences SGHTA (CDR1) and FQGNSA (CDR2) are obtained from the germline V gene.

The receptor was derived from a human donor in good health. This chain is built from TRBV7-2 and TRBJ1-1, with TRBD1 tentatively as D gene (5 bases match). The sequenced sample was CD4+CD127+ conventional T cells sorted from PBMCs. In nucleotide form, the sequence is TGTGCCAGCAGCCCCGACAGCGGAACGAACACTGAAGCTTTCTTT. Its translation reads: CASSPDSGTNTEAFF.